This T cell receptor (beta chain) originates from a study of beta chain features in type 1 diabetes. Study summary: Healthy donors, compared against patients, showed similar age, gender and cell yields. Points from the study as a whole: Among all four CD4+ subsets, Type 1 diabetes patients had TCRB CDR3s that were moderately but significantly shorter.

Between the trimmed V and J ends, which lost 6 bases and 6 bases, there was a span of 13 bases. This CDR3 has 13 residues. Germline CDR1 MDHEN, CDR2 SYDVKM. This clone was counted between two and nine times. As yet, its antigen is unknown. Every bit of the isolated RNA underwent reverse transcription, so sequencing read expressed TCRB transcripts. Sequencing of naive, central memory and regulatory T cell samples gave an average of around 3.8 million reads. Some clones are missing from TCRdb's copy, which holds only in-frame ones; the method was immunoSEQ multiplex PCR. In the table there are nearly 700,000 clones, around an eighth of which are singletons.

This chain links TRBV28 with TRBJ2-3, with D perhaps matching TRBD2 (5 bases). This sequence was found in a man aged 18 to 30 with type 1 diabetes. The source material was naive CD4+ T cells from blood. The CDR3 is CASRTTVLDTQYF. DNA for the CDR3: TGTGCCAGCAGGACTACGGTACTGGATACGCAGTATTTT.